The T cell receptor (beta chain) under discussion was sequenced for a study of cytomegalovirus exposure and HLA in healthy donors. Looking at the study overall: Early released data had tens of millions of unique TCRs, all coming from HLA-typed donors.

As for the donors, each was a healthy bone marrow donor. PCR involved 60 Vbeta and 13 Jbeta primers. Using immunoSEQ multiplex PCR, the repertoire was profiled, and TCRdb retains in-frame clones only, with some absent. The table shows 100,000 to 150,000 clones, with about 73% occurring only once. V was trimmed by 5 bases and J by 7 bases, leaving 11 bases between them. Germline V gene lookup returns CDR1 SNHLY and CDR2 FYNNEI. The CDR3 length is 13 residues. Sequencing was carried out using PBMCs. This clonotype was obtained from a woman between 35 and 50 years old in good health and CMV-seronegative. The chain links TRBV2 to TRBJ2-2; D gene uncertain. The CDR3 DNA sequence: TGTGCCAGCAGTCCCACTTTTCTCGGGGAGCTGTTTTTT. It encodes CASSPTFLGELFF. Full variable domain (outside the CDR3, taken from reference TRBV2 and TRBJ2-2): EPEVTQTPSHQVTQMGQEVILRCVPISNHLYFYWYRQILGQKVEFLVSFYNNEISEKSEIFDDQFSVERPDGSNFTLKIRSTKLEDSAMYFCASSPTFLGELFFGEGSRLTVL.